These 13 T cell receptor beta chains share one sample of origin, sequenced in a study of glioma-infiltrating T cells. The iRepertoire nested amplicon-rescue multiplex PCR amplified TCR alpha and beta CDR3s from RNA. MiXCR, applied by TCRdb to the multiplex PCR reads, yields one record per CDR3 protein. The sample comprises fewer than 500,000 distinct CDR3 sequences, about 40% of which are singletons, and 12% rests with the top ten. Material: glioma tissue, nonneoplastic brain tissue, or PBMCs (not recorded which). The receptors were sampled from a human donor with low-grade glioma or glioblastoma, undergoing nonglioma brain surgery, or in good health (not recorded which).

This clonotype was counted ten times or more. This chain links TRBV6-2 or TRBV6-3 with TRBJ2-3; unclear D gene. V was pared by 0 bases and J by 5 bases, with 15 bases between. The CDR3 consists of 16 residues. CDR1 is MNHEY, CDR2 SVGEGT, per germline. The CDR3 is CASSYSPGPLGDTQYF. CDR3 sequence (DNA): TGTGCCAGCAGTTACTCACCGGGCCCCCTCGGAGATACGCAGTATTTT.

The CDR3 region has the DNA TGTGCCAGCAGTTTAAACAGGGGCCCTAACACTGAAGCTTTCTTT. Translating gives CASSLNRGPNTEAFF. The chain employs TRBV28 and TRBJ1-1; 7 bases agree with TRBD1. The germline V gene has CDR1 MDHEN and CDR2 SYDVKM. Losses at the gene ends were 2 bases for V and 2 bases for J; bases not matched to a gene: 5. The CDR3 extends over 15 amino acids.

The genes are TRBV6-1 and TRBJ2-1; TRBD1 matches 8 bases. Germline V CDR1 and CDR2: MNHNS, SASEGT. With V trimmed by 5 bases and J by 7 bases, 10 bases remained unmatched. The CDR3 is made up of 15 amino acids. This CDR3 reads CASSWQGAGGNEQFF. In DNA form, the CDR3 reads TGTGCCAGCAGTTGGCAGGGGGCCGGTGGAAATGAGCAGTTCTTC.

Concerning this clonotype itself: One end of the junction fails to match germline, which may point to a read error. The V call is TRBV6-5, the J call TRBJ1-2; possibly TRBD1 for D (6 bases). The CDR3 has 15 residues. Germline V lookup: CDR1 MNHEY, CDR2 SVGAGI. The CDR3 sequence is CASSYAGGTGNGCTF. CDR3 nucleotides: TGTGCCAGCAGTTACGCTGGGGGCACGGGGAATGGCTGCACCTTC.

The chain uses TRBV20-1 and TRBJ2-1; 14 bases map to TRBD2. The V gene end was trimmed by 5 bases and the J gene end by 7 bases; junction bases not matched to a gene: 4. The CDR3 contains 14 residues. From germline, CDR1 is DFQATT and CDR2 SNEGSKA (reference sequence). CDR3 in amino acids: CSACRTSGRNEQFF. CDR3 DNA: TGCAGTGCTTGCCGGACTAGCGGGAGGAATGAGCAGTTCTTC.

As regards this clonotype: Just one base apart from a much larger clone, this may be a read error. No conserved phenylalanine or tryptophan ends this CDR3, so it is likely a read error. The chain joins TRBV28 to TRBJ2-3; D remains unclear. The CDR3 is 14 amino acids. CDR1 is MDHEN and CDR2 is SYDVKM in the germline V gene. With 5 bases removed from V and 6 bases from J, the gap between germline ends came to 15 bases. This CDR3 is CASSPRLICDTQYS. CDR3 nucleotide sequence: TGTGCCAGCAGTCCCCGTCTAATTTGTGATACGCAGTATTCT.

The rearrangement joins TRBV28 to TRBJ1-4; perhaps TRBD1 as D (5 bases). The CDR3 loop spans 16 amino acids. Germline V gene lookup returns CDR1 MDHEN and CDR2 SYDVKM. Trimming shortened V by 7 bases and J by 5 bases, and 20 bases separated the two germline ends. The DNA of the CDR3 is TGTGCCAGCACCTCAGGAGGGGTACCATTAAATGAAAAACTGTTTTTT. Encoded protein: CASTSGGVPLNEKLFF.

The chain uses TRBV15 and TRBJ1-5; D is undetermined. V was cut by 0 bases and J by 7 bases, with 7 bases left in between. This CDR3 region has 13 residues. Germline V gene data show CDR1 as LNHNV and CDR2 as YYDKDF (reference sequence). The CDR3 region is CATSRDQWQPQHF. The CDR3 DNA follows: TGTGCCACCAGCAGAGATCAGTGGCAGCCCCAGCATTTT.

This clonotype has ten or more counts. The chain carries TRBV6-2 or TRBV6-3 and TRBJ2-7; no clear D. This CDR3 comprises 13 residues. From germline, CDR1 is MNHEY and CDR2 SVGEGT. Trimming took 6 bases from V and 2 from J, leaving 11 bases between them. The CDR3 sequence is CASSFRSPYEQYF. The CDR3 nucleotides are TGTGCCAGCAGCTTCCGCAGCCCCTACGAGCAGTACTTC.

On this clonotype: A read error is possible here, since a much larger clone lies one base away. V and J are TRBV6-5 and TRBJ1-6, with 7 bases identical to TRBD1. The CDR3 is made up of 14 amino acids. Germline assignment: CDR1 MNHEY and CDR2 SVGAGI. CDR3 nucleotides: TGTGCCTGCAGTCTGGGACAGACCAATTCACCCCTCCACTTT. Its translation is CACSLGQTNSPLHF.

In this sample, this clonotype turned up a few times. The chain recombines TRBV7-2 with TRBJ2-3; D is possibly TRBD2 (5 bases). CDR1 and CDR2 (germline): SGHTA, FQGNSA. The CDR3 spans 14 residues. Trimming shortened V by 4 bases and J by 2 bases, and 10 bases separated the two germline ends. For the CDR3, the DNA is TGTGCCAGCAGCTACGGACTTTTCACAGATACGCAGTATTTT. Protein: CASSYGLFTDTQYF.

Many counts were recorded for this clonotype. A junction end diverges from the germline sequence, so it may reflect a read error. V usage is TRBV4-1 and J usage is TRBJ2-7; D is unresolved. The CDR3 sequence is 13 residues long. Germline V gives CDR1 MGHRA, CDR2 YSYEKL. Written as DNA, the CDR3 is TGTGCCAGCAGCCAAGATCGCGGCTACGAGCAGTACTTC. This translates into CASSQDRGYEQYF.

This chain links TRBV11-2 with TRBJ1-1, with 8 bases fitting TRBD1. Per germline, CDR1 SGHAT and CDR2 FQNNGV. This CDR3 is 16 amino acids long. V was pared by 2 bases and J by 5 bases, with 10 bases of the junction left unmatched. The CDR3 loop is CASSLLLGQGETEAFF. DNA for the CDR3: TGTGCCAGCAGCTTACTTTTAGGACAGGGTGAAACTGAAGCTTTCTTT. Variable domain in full (rest from reference TRBV11-2 and TRBJ1-1): EAGVAQSPRYKIIEKRQSVAFWCNPISGHATLYWYQQILGQGPKLLIQFQNNGVVDDSQLPKDRFSAERLKGVDSTLKIQPAKLEDSAVYLCASSLLLGQGETEAFFGQGTRLTVV.